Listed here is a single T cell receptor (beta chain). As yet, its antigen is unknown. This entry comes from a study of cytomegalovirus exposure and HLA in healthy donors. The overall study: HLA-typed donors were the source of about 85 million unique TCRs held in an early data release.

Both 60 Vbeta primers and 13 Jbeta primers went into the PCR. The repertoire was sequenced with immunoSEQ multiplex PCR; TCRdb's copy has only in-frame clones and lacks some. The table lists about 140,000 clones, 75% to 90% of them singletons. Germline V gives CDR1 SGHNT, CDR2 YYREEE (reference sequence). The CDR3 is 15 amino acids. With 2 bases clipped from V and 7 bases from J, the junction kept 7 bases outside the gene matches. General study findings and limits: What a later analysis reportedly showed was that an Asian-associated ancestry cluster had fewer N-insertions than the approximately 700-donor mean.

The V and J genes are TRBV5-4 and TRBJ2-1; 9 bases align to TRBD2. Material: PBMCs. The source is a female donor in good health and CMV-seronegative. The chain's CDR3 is CASSFQRGAENEQFF. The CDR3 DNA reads TGTGCCAGCAGCTTTCAGCGGGGGGCGGAGAATGAGCAGTTCTTC.